This T cell receptor (beta chain) stems from a study of T cell responses to AZD1222 COVID-19 vaccine. For the study at large: Doses given second, at about 4 or about 12 weeks, were pooled. Regarding the study as a whole: It should be noted that donors were predominantly white British and more often female, and clonal diversity was possibly underestimated. At baseline, seropositivity was found in only 5 to 7 AZD1222 recipients. Increases in Spike-specific TCR breadth and depth were seen after two AZD1222 doses.

Measured with immunoSEQ multiplex PCR; TCRdb has only the in-frame clones, and not every one. The sample consists of approximately 100,000 clones, around 94% of them appearing once. Worth noting for this clone: Its specificity is unknown.

V was clipped by 1 base and J by 1 base; unmatched bases: 5. Germline loops: CDR1 LGHNT, CDR2 FRNRAP. CDR3 size: 16 residues. The sample consisted of peripheral blood, taken on day 0 of AZD1222 vaccination. This rearrangement joins TRBV12-5 to TRBJ2-5; 8 positions agree with TRBD2. This TCR came from an adult in good health. In DNA form, the CDR3 reads TGTGCTAGTGGTTTGGGGGTAACTAGCGGCCAAGAGACCCAGTACTTC. This codes for CASGLGVTSGQETQYF.